The source of this T cell receptor (beta chain) is a study of CXCR3-negative and CXCR3-positive naive CD8 T cells. Findings of the study overall: In naive cells, CXCR3-negative and CXCR3-positive subsets had similar TRBV-TRBJ usage; memory cells differed.

TRB cDNA was prepared as libraries by UMI-labeled 5' RACE. TCRdb derives one entry per CDR3 protein from the 5' RACE reads, leaving out DNA. This repertoire includes approximately 58,000 distinct CDR3 sequences. In the case of this clonotype: The antigen remains undetermined.

The CDR3 totals 16 residues. The germline V gene has CDR1 SGHTA and CDR2 FQGNSA. The sequenced material came from naive CXCR3- CD8+ T cells from blood. The subset denotes: CD45RO-CCR7+CD27+CD95- naive CD8+ T cells lacking CXCR3 (TNR3-). The chain combines TRBV7-2 with TRBJ2-7; TCRdb indicates TRBD1, and absent DNA this call remains unverified. The receptor comes from a human donor in good health. Some clones in this sample may be carry-over from other donors' samples. The CDR3 protein is CASSFQPGQGVYEQYF.